This T cell receptor beta chain is from a study of beta chain features in type 1 diabetes. Study context: When patients were set against healthy donors, age, gender and cell yields were similar. Taken together, all samples contributed approximately 110 million examined sorted cells.

The study's findings and limits: Shorter TCRB CDR3s, moderately but significantly so, marked every one of the four CD4+ subsets in Type 1 diabetes patients.

This clone was observed a handful of times. The antigen remains unidentified. The germline V and J ends were trimmed by 2 bases and 7 bases, with 12 bases remaining between them. This CDR3 has 13 amino acids. Per the germline V gene, CDR1 is GTSNPN and CDR2 is SVGIG (reference sequence). Donors underwent one heparinised blood draw, around 120 mL on average. Staining for CD45RO/CCR7/CD25/CD127/CD95/CD27 allowed sorting of CD4+ naive, central memory, regulatory and stem cell-like memory cells. The sequenced template was cDNA made from the entire isolated RNA. This table comes from immunoSEQ multiplex PCR, and its TCRdb copy is limited to in-frame clones, with some not included. The sample lists approximately 730,000 clones, over 10% occurring once.

Sample: naive CD4+ T cells from blood. This clonotype originated in a man younger than 35 with type 1 diabetes. The chain links TRBV30 to TRBJ2-1; D is unresolved. The CDR3 coding sequence is TGTGCCTGGAGTTGGGCCACCGGGAATGAGCAGTTCTTC. The encoded protein is CAWSWATGNEQFF.